A single sample is the source of the 13 T cell receptor beta chains below, sequenced in a study of cytomegalovirus exposure and HLA in healthy donors. PCR used 60 Vbeta primers and 13 Jbeta primers. The protocol was immunoSEQ multiplex PCR, while the TCRdb copy is restricted to in-frame clones and leaves out a portion. The sample shows some 180,000 clones, 70% to 80% of them seen only once. Sequenced sample: PBMCs. The receptors come from a man aged 18 to 29 in good health and CMV-seronegative.

The chain joins TRBV6-6 to TRBJ2-1, with 7 bases fitting TRBD2. This CDR3 has 14 amino acids. The V segment lost 3 bases and the J segment 8 bases; nucleotides outside the gene matches: 7. Germline V CDR1 and CDR2: MNHNY, SVGAGI (reference sequence). The chain's CDR3 is CASSYASGTYEQFF. CDR3 DNA sequence: TGTGCCAGCAGTTATGCGAGCGGGACTTATGAGCAGTTCTTC.

This sequence joins TRBV9 and TRBJ2-2, with 8 bases that match TRBD2. V lost 4 bases and J lost 9; bases outside the gene matches: 11. The germline gives CDR1 SGDLS, CDR2 YYNGEE. The CDR3 sequence is 15 residues long. The CDR3 region has the DNA TGTGCCAGCAGCCCCCGCGGGGGGTTCAGTTGGGAGCTGTTTTTT. The encoded protein is CASSPRGGFSWELFF.

The CDR3 DNA reads as TGTGCCAGCAGGCGACAGGGTTCTAATTCACCCCTCCACTTT. Its protein product is CASRRQGSNSPLHF. This chain connects TRBV6-1 to TRBJ1-6; 7 bases align to TRBD1. Germline CDR1 and CDR2: MNHNS and SASEGT. CDR3 length equals 14 residues. V lost 6 bases, J lost 6 bases, and 5 bases stayed unmatched.

The chain recombines TRBV5-4 with TRBJ1-2, with D possibly being TRBD1 (6 bases). This CDR3 region has 13 residues. With 0 bases removed from V and 8 bases from J, the gap between germline ends came to 11 bases. Germline V gives CDR1 SGHNT, CDR2 YYREEE (reference sequence). The CDR3 spells CASSLDRDGGYTF. CDR3 coding DNA: TGTGCCAGCAGCTTGGACAGGGACGGGGGCTACACCTTC.

This chain uses TRBV2 with TRBJ1-6, with D possibly matching TRBD1 (6 bases). CDR3 length equals 14 residues. Trimming removed 8 bases from V and 8 bases from J, with 16 bases in between. CDR1 SNHLY and CDR2 FYNNEI come from the germline V gene. Written as DNA, the CDR3 is TGTGCCAGCTCGTCGAGGGACACATATTCACCCCTCCACTTT. Protein: CASSSRDTYSPLHF.

This chain joins TRBV7-9 and TRBJ1-4; 7 bases fit TRBD1. This CDR3 is built from 15 residues. CDR1 and CDR2 from the germline V gene are SEHNR and FQNEAQ (reference sequence). The V segment lost 5 bases and the J segment 3 bases; nucleotides outside the gene matches: 6. The CDR3 loop reads CASSPRTGSNEKLFF. The CDR3 DNA follows: TGTGCCAGCAGCCCACGGACAGGATCTAATGAAAAACTGTTTTTT.

The DNA of the CDR3 is TGTGCCAGCAGTGTAGAGAGTCAAACTGAAGCTTTCTTT. Amino acid sequence: CASSVESQTEAFF. The chain is built from TRBV2 and TRBJ1-1; D not certain. Germline V gene sequence: CDR1 SNHLY, CDR2 FYNNEI. Trimming cost V 4 bases and J 5 bases, with 11 bases left between them. The CDR3 loop spans 13 amino acids.

This chain links TRBV4-1 with TRBJ2-1, with D perhaps TRBD1 (6 bases). Trimming removed 1 base from V and 8 bases from J, with 18 bases in between. In germline, CDR1 is MGHRA, CDR2 YSYEKL. The CDR3 runs 16 residues. CDR3 sequence reads: CASSQGYAGAIDEQFF. CDR3 bases: TGCGCCAGCAGCCAAGGTTATGCAGGGGCTATCGATGAGCAGTTCTTC.

The V and J genes are TRBV7-2 and TRBJ2-2; 14 bases align to TRBD2. V lost 5 bases, J lost 3 bases, and 5 bases stayed unmatched. CDR1 is SGHTA and CDR2 is FQGNSA in the germline V gene. The CDR3 loop spans 17 amino acids. The CDR3 here is CASSQGLAGDDTGELFF. The DNA of the CDR3 is TGTGCCAGCAGCCAGGGACTAGCGGGGGACGACACCGGGGAGCTGTTTTTT.

The chain recombines TRBV11-2 with TRBJ2-2, with a possible D match to TRBD1 (5 bases). CDR1 is SGHAT and CDR2 is FQNNGV in the germline V gene. CDR3 length: 17 amino acids. Trimming removed 5 bases at V and 5 bases at J, with 21 bases between. CDR3: CASSHLRGQAMTGELFF. The CDR3 region has the DNA TGTGCCAGCAGCCATCTAAGGGGCCAAGCAATGACCGGGGAGCTGTTTTTT.

This clone was seen only a few times. The V and J genes are TRBV10-3 and TRBJ2-1, with 12 bases fitting TRBD2. The J segment lost 7 bases and the V segment lost 10 bases, leaving 8 bases of the junction unmatched. The germline V gene encodes CDR1 ENHRY and CDR2 SYGVKD. This CDR3 has 14 amino acids. CDR3 region: CASALAGGNNEQFF. The CDR3 nucleotides are TGTGCCAGCGCACTAGCGGGAGGCAATAATGAGCAGTTCTTC.

This rearrangement joins TRBV30 to TRBJ1-1; possibly TRBD1 for D (6 bases). The CDR3 totals 14 residues. CDR1 and CDR2 from the germline V gene are GTSNPN and SVGIG (reference sequence). The V end lost 0 bases, the J end lost 5 bases, and 13 bases lay between the germline ends. For the CDR3, the DNA is TGTGCCTGGAGTGTAGGGGGGAGGGTGACTGAAGCTTTCTTT. Its protein product is CAWSVGGRVTEAFF.

The gene calls are TRBV6-1 and TRBJ2-7; D possibly corresponds to TRBD1 (6 bases). Germline values: CDR1 MNHNS, CDR2 SASEGT. The CDR3 consists of 13 residues. V was cut by 7 bases and J by 1 base, with 11 bases left in between. CDR3 bases: TGTGCCAGCACCCTGACAGGTTCCTACGAGCAGTACTTC. This encodes CASTLTGSYEQYF.